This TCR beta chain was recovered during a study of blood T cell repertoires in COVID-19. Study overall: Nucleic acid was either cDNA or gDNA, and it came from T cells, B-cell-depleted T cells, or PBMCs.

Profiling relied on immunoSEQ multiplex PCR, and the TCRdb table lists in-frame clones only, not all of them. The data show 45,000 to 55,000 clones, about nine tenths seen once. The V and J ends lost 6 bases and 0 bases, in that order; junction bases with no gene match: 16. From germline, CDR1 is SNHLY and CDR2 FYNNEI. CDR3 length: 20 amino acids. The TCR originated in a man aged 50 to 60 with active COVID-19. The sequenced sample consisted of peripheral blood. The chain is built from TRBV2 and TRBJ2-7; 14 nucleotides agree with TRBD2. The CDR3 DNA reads TGTGCCAGCAGGGGCGGGACAGGGACTAGCGGGAGACCCAGCTCCTACGAGCAGTACTTC. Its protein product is CASRGGTGTSGRPSSYEQYF.